Listed below are T cell receptor beta chains from one sample, sequenced in a study of T-cell memory formation after mild COVID-19. A single record per CDR3 protein comes from TCRdb applying MiXCR to the 5' RACE reads. The profile shows some 200,000 distinct CDR3 sequences, over 9.5% of them singletons. Source material: PBMCs or a T cell subset sorted from them (not recorded which). These receptors all stem from a man aged 18-30 years who had mild COVID-19 (a few samples of this study predate the infection). Cell type and time point are not known. CDR3s include the opening cysteine and the closing phenylalanine or tryptophan. The D gene is left open where the match is weak. The listing skips clone size in some rows; elsewhere it reads once, few, many or a size class.

TRBJ2-3	few	-	TRBV20-1	TGCAGTGCTAGTTCCTCCCTAGCCGTAGATACGCAGTATTTT	CSASSSLAVDTQYF
TRBJ2-5	-	TRBD2	TRBV29-1	TGCAGCTCAAGGAGGGAGGGAGAGACCCAGTACTTC	CSSRREGETQYF
TRBJ1-6	few	-	TRBV28	TGTGCCAGCACCCTCGGAGGATATAATTCACCCCTCCACTTT	CASTLGGYNSPLHF
TRBJ2-4	many	-	TRBV5-1	TGCGCCAGCAGCTATCCTGGTGATGACATTCAGTACTTC	CASSYPGDDIQYF
TRBJ1-6	many	-	TRBV7-2	TGTGCCAGCACCCTAGACGGAAATTCACCCCTCCACTTT	CASTLDGNSPLHF
TRBJ1-6	many	-	TRBV7-2	TGTGCCAGCAGCTTGACCGGGTCGGGTTCACCCCTCCACTTT	CASSLTGSGSPLHF
TRBJ1-4	-	TRBD1	TRBV12-3/TRBV12-4	TGTGCCAGCAGCCGGACAGGGGGTAATGAAAAACTGTTTTTT	CASSRTGGNEKLFF
TRBJ1-6	-	-	TRBV7-6	TGTGCCAGCAGCCACAGAGGAAAGTCACCCCTCCACTTT	CASSHRGKSPLHF
TRBJ2-5	-	TRBD2	TRBV7-9	TGTGCCAGCAGCTTAAAAGAACTAGCGGGGGAGACCCAGTACTTC	CASSLKELAGETQYF
TRBJ2-5	few	-	TRBV5-1	TGCGCCAGCAGCACAGGTTCAGCGGGCCAAGAGACCCAGTACTTC	CASSTGSAGQETQYF
TRBJ2-3	few	-	TRBV7-3	TGTGCCAGCAGCTTACGTCCGCAGAGTACAGATACGCAGTATTTT	CASSLRPQSTDTQYF
TRBJ1-5	few	-	TRBV6-1	TGTGCCAGCAGTGTGTTTTGGATCAGCAATCAGCCCCAGCATTTT	CASSVFWISNQPQHF
TRBJ2-5	-	-	TRBV2	TGTGCCAGCAGGGGGCTAGAGACCCAGTACTTC	CASRGLETQYF
TRBJ2-3	few	-	TRBV30	TGTGCCTGGAGTCTCGGGGGAGATACGCAGTATTTT	CAWSLGGDTQYF
TRBJ1-5	-	-	TRBV20-1	TGCAGTGCTAGAGGGGGAGGCCTAAATCAGCCCCAGCATTTT	CSARGGGLNQPQHF
TRBJ1-5	-	-	TRBV19	TGTGCCACCAGACCCCTCGCGGGTGGCAATCAGCCCCAGCATTTT	CATRPLAGGNQPQHF
TRBJ1-5	-	-	TRBV6-6	TGTGCCAGCAGCCCGGGGCAGGGCAAACAGCCCCAGCATTTT	CASSPGQGKQPQHF
TRBJ2-3	-	-	TRBV20-1	TGCAGTGCTAATAGCCGTACAGATACGCAGTATTTT	CSANSRTDTQYF
TRBJ1-5	many	TRBD1	TRBV12-3/TRBV12-4	TGTGCCAGCAGACCGACAGGGGGCGCCAATCAGCCCCAGCATTTT	CASRPTGGANQPQHF
TRBJ2-7	-	TRBD1	TRBV5-1	TGCGCCAGCAGCTTGGCAGACAGGGAAGGCTACGAGCAGTACTTC	CASSLADREGYEQYF
TRBJ1-1	few	TRBD1	TRBV10-2	TGCGCCACCTCAGGGGGGAGACATGACACTGAAGCTTTCTTT	CATSGGRHDTEAFF
TRBJ1-3	-	TRBD1	TRBV5-1	TGCGCCAGCAGCCCAACAGGGGTCTCTGGAAACACCATATATTTT	CASSPTGVSGNTIYF
TRBJ2-3	many	TRBD1	TRBV6-2/TRBV6-3	TGTGCCAGCAGTTACGGCGGACAGGGTCTCACAGATACGCAGTATTTT	CASSYGGQGLTDTQYF
TRBJ1-1	few	-	TRBV4-1	TGCGCCAGCAGCCAAGAGGTGGCCAGGAACACTGAAGCTTTCTTT	CASSQEVARNTEAFF
TRBJ2-3	-	-	TRBV11-1	TGTGCCAGCAGCGGAGGAGGGGGCAGGGCAGATACGCAGTATTTT	CASSGGGGRADTQYF
TRBJ1-3	many	-	TRBV18	TGTGCCAGCTCACCTCGGGCAGGTTTCCTCTCTGGAAACACCATATATTTT	CASSPRAGFLSGNTIYF
TRBJ1-1	many	-	TRBV5-1	TGCGCCAGCAGCTTGGGGGTCCTGAACACTGAAGCTTTCTTT	CASSLGVLNTEAFF
TRBJ1-5	many	-	TRBV28	TGTGCCAGCACCTCGGGAATGGAGGGCAATCAGCCCCAGCATTTT	CASTSGMEGNQPQHF
TRBJ1-2	few	-	TRBV29-1	TGCAGCGTGAGAAGGGGAAACTATGGCTACACCTTC	CSVRRGNYGYTF
TRBJ2-3	-	-	TRBV9	TGTGCCAGCAGCGTGAGCCCAGACACAGATACGCAGTATTTT	CASSVSPDTDTQYF
TRBJ2-2	few	TRBD1	TRBV12-3/TRBV12-4	TGTGCCAGCAGTTTCCCTCGGGGGACAGGGGACGACGGGGAGCTGTTTTTT	CASSFPRGTGDDGELFF
TRBJ2-2	many	-	TRBV12-3/TRBV12-4	TGTGCCAGCAGCTTGGGCACCGGGGAGCTGTTTTTT	CASSLGTGELFF
TRBJ2-5	few	TRBD1	TRBV5-1	TGCGCCAGCAGCCCCCAGGGGGCGCCGGGGGAGACCCAGTACTTC	CASSPQGAPGETQYF
TRBJ1-6	-	-	TRBV6-2/TRBV6-3	TGTGCCAGCAGTTACGTCGGGATTACCTTCCCCCTCCACTTT	CASSYVGITFPLHF
TRBJ1-1	-	-	TRBV11-2	TGTGCCAGCAGCTTAGCGGTTAGGAACACTGAAGCTTTCTTT	CASSLAVRNTEAFF
TRBJ2-3	few	TRBD2	TRBV7-3	TGTGCCAGCAGCCAATCCTTAGCGGGGGGGGCAGATACGCAGTATTTT	CASSQSLAGGADTQYF
TRBJ2-1	-	-	TRBV6-2/TRBV6-3	TGTGCCAGCAGTAATTACAATGAGCAGTTCTTC	CASSNYNEQFF
TRBJ2-3	-	TRBD2	TRBV3-1	TGTGCCAGCAGCCAAGATGTAGCGGGGGGGCGGACGCAGTATTTT	CASSQDVAGGRTQYF
TRBJ1-4	-	-	TRBV12-3/TRBV12-4	TGTGCCAGCAGCACGTCAACAGGGAGGGCAGGTGAAAAACTGTTTTTT	CASSTSTGRAGEKLFF
TRBJ2-3	many	-	TRBV4-1	TGCGCCAGCAGCCAAGATGTTAGCTCGCAGTATTTT	CASSQDVSSQYF
TRBJ1-2	-	-	TRBV11-2	TGTGCCAGCAGCTCATACAGGGTGGGGGGCTACACCTTC	CASSSYRVGGYTF
TRBJ1-1	-	-	TRBV20-1	TGCAGTGCGAGAAAACCGGGGGGTTCCCCTGAAGCTTTCTTT	CSARKPGGSPEAFF
TRBJ2-5	-	TRBD1	TRBV5-1	TGCGCCAGCAGCTTCGGACAGGGCGTTGAGACCCAGTACTTC	CASSFGQGVETQYF
TRBJ1-2	few	-	TRBV28	TGTGCCAGCACCTCACAGGGCGTAGGCTATGGCTACACCTTC	CASTSQGVGYGYTF
TRBJ2-5	many	-	TRBV2	TGTGCCAGCAGCTTACAGGGGAGGGGTAAGACCCAGTACTTC	CASSLQGRGKTQYF
TRBJ2-3	-	-	TRBV15	TGTGCCACCAGCAGAGGACTAAGCGGCACAGATACGCAGTATTTT	CATSRGLSGTDTQYF
TRBJ2-3	few	TRBD2	TRBV7-2	TGTGCCAGCAGCGCCCATCCACTAGCGGCGTCGGATACGCAGTATTTT	CASSAHPLAASDTQYF
TRBJ2-3	few	TRBD2	TRBV5-1	TGCGCCAGCAGCTTGGGGCTAGCGGGGGGGAACACAGATACGCAGTATTTT	CASSLGLAGGNTDTQYF
TRBJ1-5	few	TRBD1	TRBV12-3/TRBV12-4	TGTGCCAGCACCAGGGACAGAACAAATCAGCCCCAGCATTTT	CASTRDRTNQPQHF
TRBJ2-2	few	-	TRBV20-1	TGCAGTGCTAGAGATCCACAGAGCCCGGGGGAGCTGTTTTTT	CSARDPQSPGELFF
TRBJ2-3	-	TRBD2	TRBV5-4	TGTGCCAGCAGCCCCCCCCACAGCGGGGCTAGCACAGATACGCAGTATTTT	CASSPPHSGASTDTQYF